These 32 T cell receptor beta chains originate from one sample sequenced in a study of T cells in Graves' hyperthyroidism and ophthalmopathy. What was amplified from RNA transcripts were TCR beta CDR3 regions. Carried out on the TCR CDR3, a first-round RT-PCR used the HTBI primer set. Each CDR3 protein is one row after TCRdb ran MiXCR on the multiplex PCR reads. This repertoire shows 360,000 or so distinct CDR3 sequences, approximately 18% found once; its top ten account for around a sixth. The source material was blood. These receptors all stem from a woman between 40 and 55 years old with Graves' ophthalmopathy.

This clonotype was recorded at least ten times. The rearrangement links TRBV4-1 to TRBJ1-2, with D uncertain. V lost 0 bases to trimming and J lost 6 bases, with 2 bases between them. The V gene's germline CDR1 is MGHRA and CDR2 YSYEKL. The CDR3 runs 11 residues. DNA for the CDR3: TGCGCCAGCAGCCAAGATGATGGCTACACCTTC. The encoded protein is CASSQDDGYTF.

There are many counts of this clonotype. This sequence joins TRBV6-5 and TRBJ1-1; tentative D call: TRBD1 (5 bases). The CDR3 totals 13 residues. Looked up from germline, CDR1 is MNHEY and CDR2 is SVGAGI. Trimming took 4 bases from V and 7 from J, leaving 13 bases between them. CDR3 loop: CASSSDQGIEAFF. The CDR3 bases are TGTGCCAGCAGTTCGGATCAGGGAATTGAAGCTTTCTTT.

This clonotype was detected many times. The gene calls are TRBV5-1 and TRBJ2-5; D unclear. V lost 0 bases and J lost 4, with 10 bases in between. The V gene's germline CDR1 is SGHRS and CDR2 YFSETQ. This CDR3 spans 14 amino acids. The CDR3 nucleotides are TGCGCCAGCAGCTTGGACGTAGGACGAGAGACCCAGTACTTC. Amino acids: CASSLDVGRETQYF.

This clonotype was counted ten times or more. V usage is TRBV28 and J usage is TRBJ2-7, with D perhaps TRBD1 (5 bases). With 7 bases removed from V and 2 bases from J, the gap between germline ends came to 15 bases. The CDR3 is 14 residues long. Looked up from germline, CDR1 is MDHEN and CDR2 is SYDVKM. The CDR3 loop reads CASKDSMGPYEQYF. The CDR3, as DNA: TGTGCCAGCAAGGATAGTATGGGGCCCTACGAGCAGTACTTC.

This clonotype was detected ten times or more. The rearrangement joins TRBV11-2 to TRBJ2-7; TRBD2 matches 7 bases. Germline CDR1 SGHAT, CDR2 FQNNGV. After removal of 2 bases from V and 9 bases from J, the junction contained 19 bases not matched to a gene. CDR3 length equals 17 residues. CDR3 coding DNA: TGTGCCAGCAGCTTAACCGGCGGATGGCTAGCGGCTTCAGCGCAGTACTTC. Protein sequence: CASSLTGGWLAASAQYF.

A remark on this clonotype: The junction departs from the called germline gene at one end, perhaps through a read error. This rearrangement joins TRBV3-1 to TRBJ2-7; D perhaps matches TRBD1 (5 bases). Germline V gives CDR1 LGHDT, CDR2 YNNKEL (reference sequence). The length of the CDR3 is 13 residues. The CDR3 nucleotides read TGTGCCAGCAGCCAAGAGCAGGGTTACGGGCAGTACTTC. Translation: CASSQEQGYGQYF.

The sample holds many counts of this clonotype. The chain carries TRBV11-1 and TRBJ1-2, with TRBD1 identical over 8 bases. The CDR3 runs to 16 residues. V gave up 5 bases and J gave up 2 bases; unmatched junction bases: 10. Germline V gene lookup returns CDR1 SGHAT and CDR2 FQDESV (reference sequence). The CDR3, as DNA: TGTGCCAGCAGCATACCTGGACAGGGAACAAACTATGGCTACACCTTC. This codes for CASSIPGQGTNYGYTF.

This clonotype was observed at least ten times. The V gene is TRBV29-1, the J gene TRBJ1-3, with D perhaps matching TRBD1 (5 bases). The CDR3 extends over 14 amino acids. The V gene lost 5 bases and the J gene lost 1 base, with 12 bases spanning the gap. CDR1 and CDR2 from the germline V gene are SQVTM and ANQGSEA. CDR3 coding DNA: TGCAGCGTTAGCCCCTCAGGGTCTGGAAACACCATATATTTT. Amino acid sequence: CSVSPSGSGNTIYF.

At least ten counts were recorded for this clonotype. CDR3 loop: CASSGPQGTGELFF. DNA for the CDR3: TGTGCCAGCAGTGGTCCTCAGGGCACCGGGGAGCTGTTTTTT. The chain uses TRBV2 and TRBJ2-2; possibly TRBD1 for D (5 bases). Looked up from germline, CDR1 is SNHLY and CDR2 is FYNNEI. V lost 4 bases to trimming and J lost 4 bases, with 10 bases between them. The CDR3 has 14 amino acids.

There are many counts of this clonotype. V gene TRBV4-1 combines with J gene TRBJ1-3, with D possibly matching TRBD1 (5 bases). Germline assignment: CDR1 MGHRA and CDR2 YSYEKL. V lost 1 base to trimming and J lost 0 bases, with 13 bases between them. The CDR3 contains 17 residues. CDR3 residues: CASSQVGVSSSGNTIYF. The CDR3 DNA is TGCGCCAGCAGCCAAGTGGGGGTCTCGAGCTCTGGAAACACCATATATTTT.

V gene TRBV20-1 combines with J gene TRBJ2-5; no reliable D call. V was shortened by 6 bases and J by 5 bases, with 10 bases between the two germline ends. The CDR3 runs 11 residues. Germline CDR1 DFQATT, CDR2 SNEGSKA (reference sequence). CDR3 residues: CSAQMSETQYF. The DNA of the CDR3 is TGCAGTGCCCAAATGTCGGAGACCCAGTACTTC.

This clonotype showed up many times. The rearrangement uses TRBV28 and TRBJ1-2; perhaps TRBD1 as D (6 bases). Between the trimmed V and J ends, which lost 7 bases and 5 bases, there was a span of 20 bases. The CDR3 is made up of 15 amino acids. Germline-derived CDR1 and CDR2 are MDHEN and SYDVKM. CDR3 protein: CASIETNRDPYGYTF. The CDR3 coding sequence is TGTGCCAGCATAGAAACTAACAGGGATCCGTATGGCTACACCTTC.

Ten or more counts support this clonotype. For the CDR3, the DNA is TGCGCCAGCAGCTTCCAGGGGCAGGCGCAGTACTTC. Translating gives CASSFQGQAQYF. This chain joins TRBV5-1 and TRBJ2-7, with D tentatively TRBD1 (6 bases). CDR1 SGHRS and CDR2 YFSETQ come from the germline V gene. The CDR3 totals 12 residues. The V end was cut by 2 bases, the J end by 9 bases, with 12 bases between.

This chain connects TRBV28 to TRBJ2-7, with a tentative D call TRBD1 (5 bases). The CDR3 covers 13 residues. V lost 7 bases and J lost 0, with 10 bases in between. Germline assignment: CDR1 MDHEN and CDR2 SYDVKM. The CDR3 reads CASTQGSSYEQYF. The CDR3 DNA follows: TGTGCCAGCACTCAGGGAAGCTCCTACGAGCAGTACTTC.

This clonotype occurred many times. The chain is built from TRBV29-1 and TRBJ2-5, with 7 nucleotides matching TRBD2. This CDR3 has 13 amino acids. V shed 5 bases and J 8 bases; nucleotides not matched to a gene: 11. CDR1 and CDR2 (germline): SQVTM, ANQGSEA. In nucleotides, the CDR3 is TGCAGCGTTACTTCGGGGGAGGGTGACACCCAGTACTTC. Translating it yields CSVTSGEGDTQYF. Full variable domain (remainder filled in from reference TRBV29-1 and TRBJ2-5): SAVISQKPSRDICQRGTSLTIQCQVDSQVTMMFWYRQQPGQSLTLIATANQGSEATYESGFVIDKFPISRPNLTFSTLTVSNMSPEDSSIYLCSVTSGEGDTQYFGPGTRLLVL.

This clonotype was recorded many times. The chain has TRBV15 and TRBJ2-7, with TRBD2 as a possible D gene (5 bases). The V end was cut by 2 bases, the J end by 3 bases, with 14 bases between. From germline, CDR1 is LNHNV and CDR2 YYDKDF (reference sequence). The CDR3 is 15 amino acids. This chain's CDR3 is CATSRSGLGNYEQYF. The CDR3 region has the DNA TGTGCCACCAGCAGAAGTGGACTGGGGAACTACGAGCAGTACTTC. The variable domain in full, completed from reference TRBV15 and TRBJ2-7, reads DAMVIQNPRYQVTQFGKPVTLSCSQTLNHNVMYWYQQKSSQAPKLLFHYYDKDFNNEADTPDNFQSRRPNTSFCFLDIRSPGLGDTAMYLCATSRSGLGNYEQYFGPGTRLTVT.

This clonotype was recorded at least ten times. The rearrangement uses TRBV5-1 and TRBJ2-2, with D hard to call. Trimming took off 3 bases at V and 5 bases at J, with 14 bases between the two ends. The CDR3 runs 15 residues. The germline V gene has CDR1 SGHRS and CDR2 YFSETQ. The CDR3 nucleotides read TGCGCCAGCAGCTCGCGAGAGGCCGGTACCGGGGAGCTGTTTTTT. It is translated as CASSSREAGTGELFF.

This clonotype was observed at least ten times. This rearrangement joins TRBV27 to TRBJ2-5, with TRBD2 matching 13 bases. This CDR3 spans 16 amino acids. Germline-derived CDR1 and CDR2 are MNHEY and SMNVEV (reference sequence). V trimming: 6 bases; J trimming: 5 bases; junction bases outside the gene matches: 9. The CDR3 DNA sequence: TGTGCCAGCAGAGGGGACGGGACTAGCGGGGTGGAGACCCAGTACTTC. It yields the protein CASRGDGTSGVETQYF.

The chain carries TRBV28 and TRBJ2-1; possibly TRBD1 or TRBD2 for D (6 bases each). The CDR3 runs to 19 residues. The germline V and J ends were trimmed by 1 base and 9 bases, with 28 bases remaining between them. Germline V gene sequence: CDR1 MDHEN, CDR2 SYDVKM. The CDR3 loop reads CASSLSGGGQGGAIGEQFF. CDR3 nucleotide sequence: TGTGCCAGCAGTTTATCCGGTGGGGGGCAGGGCGGCGCAATAGGTGAGCAGTTCTTC. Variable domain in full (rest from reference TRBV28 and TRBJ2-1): DVKVTQSSRYLVKRTGEKVFLECVQDMDHENMFWYRQDPGLGLRLIYFSYDVKMKEKGDIPEGYSVSREKKERFSLILESASTNQTSMYLCASSLSGGGQGGAIGEQFFGPGTRLTVL.

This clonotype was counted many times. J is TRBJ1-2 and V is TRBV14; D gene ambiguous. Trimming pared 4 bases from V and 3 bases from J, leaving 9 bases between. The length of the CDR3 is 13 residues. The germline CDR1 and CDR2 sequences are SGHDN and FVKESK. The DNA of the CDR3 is TGTGCCAGCAGCCCCGGAATCTACTATGGCTACACCTTC. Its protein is CASSPGIYYGYTF.

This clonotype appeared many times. The CDR3 DNA sequence: TGCAGTGCTAGAGATCCCAGTGTGGGGGATCAGCCCCAGCATTTT. Protein product: CSARDPSVGDQPQHF. V is TRBV20-1 and J is TRBJ1-5, with a tentative D call TRBD1 (5 bases). Per the germline V gene, CDR1 is DFQATT and CDR2 is SNEGSKA (reference sequence). The V and J ends lost 0 bases and 5 bases respectively, with 14 bases between them. The CDR3 has 15 residues.

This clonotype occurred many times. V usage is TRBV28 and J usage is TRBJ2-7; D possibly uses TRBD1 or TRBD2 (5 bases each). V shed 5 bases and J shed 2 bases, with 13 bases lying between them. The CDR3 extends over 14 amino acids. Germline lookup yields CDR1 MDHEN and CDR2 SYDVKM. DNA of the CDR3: TGTGCCAGCAGTCCCAGGGACGCGACCTACGAGCAGTACTTC. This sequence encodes CASSPRDATYEQYF.

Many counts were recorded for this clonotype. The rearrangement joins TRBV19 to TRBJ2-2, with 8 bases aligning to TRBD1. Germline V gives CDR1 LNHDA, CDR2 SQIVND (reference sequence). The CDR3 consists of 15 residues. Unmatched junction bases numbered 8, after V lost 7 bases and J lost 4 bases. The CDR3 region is CASTRNRGSTGELFF. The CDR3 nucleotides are TGTGCCAGTACCAGGAACAGGGGGAGCACCGGGGAGCTGTTTTTT. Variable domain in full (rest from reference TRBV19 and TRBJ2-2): DGGITQSPKYLFRKEGQNVTLSCEQNLNHDAMYWYRQDPGQGLRLIYYSQIVNDFQKGDIAEGYSVSREKKESFPLTVTSAQKNPTAFYLCASTRNRGSTGELFFGEGSRLTVL.

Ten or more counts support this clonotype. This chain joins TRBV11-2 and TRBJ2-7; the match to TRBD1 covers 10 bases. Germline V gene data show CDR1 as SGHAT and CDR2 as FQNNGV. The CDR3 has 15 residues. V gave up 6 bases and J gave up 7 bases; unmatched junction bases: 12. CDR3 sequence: CASSIAGTGDGEQYF. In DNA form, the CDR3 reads TGTGCCAGCAGTATAGCCGGGACAGGGGATGGGGAGCAGTACTTC.

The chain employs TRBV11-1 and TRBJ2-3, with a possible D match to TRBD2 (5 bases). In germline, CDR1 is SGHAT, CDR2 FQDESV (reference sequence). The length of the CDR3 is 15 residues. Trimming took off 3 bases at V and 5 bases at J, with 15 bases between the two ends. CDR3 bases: TGTGCCAGCAGCTTCCGGGGAGCCTCAGTAGATACGCAGTATTTT. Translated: CASSFRGASVDTQYF.

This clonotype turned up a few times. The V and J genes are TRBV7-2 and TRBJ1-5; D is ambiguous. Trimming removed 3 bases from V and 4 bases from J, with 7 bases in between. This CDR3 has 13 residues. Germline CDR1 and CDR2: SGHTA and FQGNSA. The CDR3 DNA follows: TGTGCCAGCAGCTTCCGTCCTAATCAGCCCCAGCATTTT. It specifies CASSFRPNQPQHF.

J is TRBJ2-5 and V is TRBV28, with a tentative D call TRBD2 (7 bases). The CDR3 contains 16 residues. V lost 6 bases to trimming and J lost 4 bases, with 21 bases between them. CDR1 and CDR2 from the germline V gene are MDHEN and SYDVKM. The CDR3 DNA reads TGTGCCAGCAGCTTAGCGATGGGGGGGGCCGGAGAGACCCAGTACTTC. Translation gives CASSLAMGGAGETQYF.

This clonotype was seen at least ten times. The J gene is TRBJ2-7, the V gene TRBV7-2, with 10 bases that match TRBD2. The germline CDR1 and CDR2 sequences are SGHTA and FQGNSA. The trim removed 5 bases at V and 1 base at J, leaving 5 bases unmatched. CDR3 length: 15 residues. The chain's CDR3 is CASSNPGLASYEQYF. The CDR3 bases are TGTGCCAGCAGCAATCCGGGACTAGCGTCCTACGAGCAGTACTTC.

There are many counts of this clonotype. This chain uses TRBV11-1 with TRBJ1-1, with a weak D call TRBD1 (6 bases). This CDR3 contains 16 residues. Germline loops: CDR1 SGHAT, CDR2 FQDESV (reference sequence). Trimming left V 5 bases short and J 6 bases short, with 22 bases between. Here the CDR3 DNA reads TGTGCCAGCAGCAGCTTAAAAGAGACAGGAGTCGCTGAAGCTTTCTTT. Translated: CASSSLKETGVAEAFF.

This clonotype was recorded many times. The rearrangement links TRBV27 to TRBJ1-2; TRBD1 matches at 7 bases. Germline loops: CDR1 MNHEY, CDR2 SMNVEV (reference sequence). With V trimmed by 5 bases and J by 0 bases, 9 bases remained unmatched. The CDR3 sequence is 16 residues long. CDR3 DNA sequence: TGTGCCAGCAGTCAAAACCGGGACAGAGCTAACTATGGCTACACCTTC. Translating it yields CASSQNRDRANYGYTF.

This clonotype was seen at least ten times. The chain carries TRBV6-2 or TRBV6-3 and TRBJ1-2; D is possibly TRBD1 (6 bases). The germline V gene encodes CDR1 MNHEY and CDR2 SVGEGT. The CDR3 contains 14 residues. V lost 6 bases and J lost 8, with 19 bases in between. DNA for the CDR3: TGTGCCAGCAGACCCCGGGACATACAGACCGGCTACACCTTC. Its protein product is CASRPRDIQTGYTF.

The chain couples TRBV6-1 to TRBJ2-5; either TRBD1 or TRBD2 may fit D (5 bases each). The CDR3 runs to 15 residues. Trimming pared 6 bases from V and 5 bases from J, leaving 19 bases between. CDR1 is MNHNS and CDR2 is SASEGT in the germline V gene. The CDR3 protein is CASSDKLAWGETQYF. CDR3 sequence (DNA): TGTGCCAGCAGCGACAAGCTAGCTTGGGGGGAGACCCAGTACTTC.